This T cell receptor (beta chain) was found in a study of Graves' ophthalmopathy and Graves' hyperthyroidism. Germline lookup yields CDR1 KGHDR and CDR2 SFDVKD. This CDR3 spans 15 amino acids. In the case of this clonotype: The junction and the germline gene differ at one end; a read error may be behind it.

Using RNA transcripts, the TCR beta CDR3 regions were amplified. Investigators did first-round RT-PCR with HTBI primers, then second-round multiplex PCR. MiXCR, applied by TCRdb to the multiplex PCR reads, yields one record per CDR3 protein. The data hold about 210,000 distinct CDR3 sequences, with approximately 28% observed a single time. The sequenced material came from peripheral blood. The rearrangement joins TRBV24-1 to TRBJ2-5, with TRBD1 matching 7 bases. This TCR derives from a man in his fifties or sixties with Graves' ophthalmopathy. The CDR3 protein is CASSDNRGGQETQYF. CDR3 DNA sequence: TGTGCCAGCAGTGATAACAGGGGTGGGCAAGAGACCCAGTACTTC.